This T cell receptor (beta chain) was profiled in a study of cytomegalovirus exposure and HLA in healthy donors. Study at large: Genetic ancestry analysis placed around 76% of the 398 donors that were genotyped in the Caucasian-associated cluster. General observations from the study: Sequencing depth roughly uniform across donors was assumed in presence/absence analyses.

On this clone: Its matching antigen is unknown.

The V gene lost 6 bases and the J gene lost 1 base, with 16 bases spanning the gap. Germline-derived CDR1 and CDR2 are LGHNA and YNFKEQ. The CDR3 has 16 residues. Both 60 Vbeta primers and 13 Jbeta primers went into the PCR. Sequencing was performed with immunoSEQ multiplex PCR; in TCRdb, only in-frame clones are kept and a portion is missing. The sample shows about 160,000 clones, 70% to 80% of them seen only once. The sample comprised PBMCs. The source of this sequence is a man in his forties or fifties in good health and CMV-seronegative. The V and J genes are TRBV4-2 and TRBJ2-1; tentative D call: TRBD1 (6 bases). The chain's CDR3 is CASRTDSLFSYNEQFF. CDR3 bases: TGTGCCAGCAGAACGGACAGCTTATTTTCCTACAATGAGCAGTTCTTC.